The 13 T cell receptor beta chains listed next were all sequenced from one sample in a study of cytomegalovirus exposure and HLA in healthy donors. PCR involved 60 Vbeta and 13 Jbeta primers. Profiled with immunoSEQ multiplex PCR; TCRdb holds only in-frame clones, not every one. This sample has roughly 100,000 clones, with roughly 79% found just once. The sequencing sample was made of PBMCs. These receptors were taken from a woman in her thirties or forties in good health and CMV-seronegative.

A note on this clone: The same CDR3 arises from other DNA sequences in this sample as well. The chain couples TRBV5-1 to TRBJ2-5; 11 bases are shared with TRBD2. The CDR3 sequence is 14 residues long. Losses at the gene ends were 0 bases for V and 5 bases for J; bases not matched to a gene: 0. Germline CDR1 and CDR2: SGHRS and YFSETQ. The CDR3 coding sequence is TGCGCCAGCAGCTTGGGGACTAGCGGGGAGACCCAGTACTTC. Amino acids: CASSLGTSGETQYF.

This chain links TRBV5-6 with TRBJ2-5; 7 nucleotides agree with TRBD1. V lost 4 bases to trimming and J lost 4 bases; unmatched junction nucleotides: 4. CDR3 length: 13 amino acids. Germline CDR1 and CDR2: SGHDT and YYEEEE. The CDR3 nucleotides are TGTGCCAGCAGCCCACAGGGGACAGAGACCCAGTACTTC. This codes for CASSPQGTETQYF. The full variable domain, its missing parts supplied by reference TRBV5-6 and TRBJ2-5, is DAGVTQSPTHLIKTRGQQVTLRCSPKSGHDTVSWYQQALGQGPQFIFQYYEEEERQRGNFPDRFSGHQFPNYSSELNVNALLLGDSALYLCASSPQGTETQYFGPGTRLLVL.

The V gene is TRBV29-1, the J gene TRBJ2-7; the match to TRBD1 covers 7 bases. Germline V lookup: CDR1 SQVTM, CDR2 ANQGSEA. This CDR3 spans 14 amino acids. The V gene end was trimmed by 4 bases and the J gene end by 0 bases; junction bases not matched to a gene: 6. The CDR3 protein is CSVVPDRSSYEQYF. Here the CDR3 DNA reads TGCAGCGTTGTTCCGGACAGGAGCTCCTACGAGCAGTACTTC.

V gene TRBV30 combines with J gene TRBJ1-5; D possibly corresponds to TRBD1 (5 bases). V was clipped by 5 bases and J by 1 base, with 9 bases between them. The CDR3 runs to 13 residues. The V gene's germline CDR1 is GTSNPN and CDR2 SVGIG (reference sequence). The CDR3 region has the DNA TGTGCCTGGGGGGGGGAGAGCAATCAGCCCCAGCATTTT. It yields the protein CAWGGESNQPQHF.

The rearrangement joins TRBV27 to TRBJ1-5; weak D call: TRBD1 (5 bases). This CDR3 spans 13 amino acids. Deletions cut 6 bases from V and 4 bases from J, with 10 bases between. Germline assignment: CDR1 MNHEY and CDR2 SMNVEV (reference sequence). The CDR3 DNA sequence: TGTGCCAGCAGCATCACAGGTAATCAGCCCCAGCATTTT. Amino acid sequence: CASSITGNQPQHF.

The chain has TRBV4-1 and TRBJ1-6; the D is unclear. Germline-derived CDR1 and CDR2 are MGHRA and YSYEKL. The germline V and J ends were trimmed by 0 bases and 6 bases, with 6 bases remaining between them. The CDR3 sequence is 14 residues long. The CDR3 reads CASSQDLINSPLHF. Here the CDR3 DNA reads TGCGCCAGCAGCCAAGATCTTATTAATTCACCCCTCCACTTT.

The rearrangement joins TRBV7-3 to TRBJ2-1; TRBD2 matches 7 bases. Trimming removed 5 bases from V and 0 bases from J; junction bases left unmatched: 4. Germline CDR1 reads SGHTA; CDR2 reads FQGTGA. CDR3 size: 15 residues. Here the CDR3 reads CASSPRGDSYNEQFF. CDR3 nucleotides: TGTGCCAGCAGCCCTCGGGGGGACTCCTACAATGAGCAGTTCTTC. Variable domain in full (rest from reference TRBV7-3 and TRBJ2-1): GAGVSQTPSNKVTEKGKYVELRCDPISGHTALYWYRQSLGQGPEFLIYFQGTGAADDSGLPNDRFFAVRPEGSVSTLKIQRTERGDSAVYLCASSPRGDSYNEQFFGPGTRLTVL.

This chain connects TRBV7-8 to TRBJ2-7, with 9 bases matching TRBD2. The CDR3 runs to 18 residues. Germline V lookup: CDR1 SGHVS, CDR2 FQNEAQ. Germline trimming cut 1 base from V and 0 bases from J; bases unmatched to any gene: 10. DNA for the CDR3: TGTGCCAGCAGCTTAGGACGGTGGCAGCGGGGGGACTCCTACGAGCAGTACTTC. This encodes CASSLGRWQRGDSYEQYF.

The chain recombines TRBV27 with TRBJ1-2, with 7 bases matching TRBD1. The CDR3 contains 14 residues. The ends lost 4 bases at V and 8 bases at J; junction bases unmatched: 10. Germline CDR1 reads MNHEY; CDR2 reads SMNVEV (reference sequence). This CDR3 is CASSSVLTGNGYTF. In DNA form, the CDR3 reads TGTGCCAGCAGTTCCGTATTGACAGGGAACGGCTACACCTTC.

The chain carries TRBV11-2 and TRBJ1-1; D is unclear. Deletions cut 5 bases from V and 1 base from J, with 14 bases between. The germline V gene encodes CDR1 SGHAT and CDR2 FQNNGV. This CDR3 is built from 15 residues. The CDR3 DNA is TGTGCCAGCAGCCGTGTGGACTCGGGGAACACTGAAGCTTTCTTT. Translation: CASSRVDSGNTEAFF.

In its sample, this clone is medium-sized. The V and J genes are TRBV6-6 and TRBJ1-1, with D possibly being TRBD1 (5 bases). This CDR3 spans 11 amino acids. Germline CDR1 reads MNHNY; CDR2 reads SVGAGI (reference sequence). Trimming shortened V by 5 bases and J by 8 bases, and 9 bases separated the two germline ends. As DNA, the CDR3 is TGTGCCAGCAGTCTATCAGGGGAAGCTTTCTTT. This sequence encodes CASSLSGEAFF.

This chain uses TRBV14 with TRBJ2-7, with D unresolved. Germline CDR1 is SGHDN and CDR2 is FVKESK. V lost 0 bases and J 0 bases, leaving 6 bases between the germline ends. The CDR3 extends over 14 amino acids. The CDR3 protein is CASSQETYSYEQYF. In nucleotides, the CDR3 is TGTGCCAGCAGCCAAGAAACCTACTCCTACGAGCAGTACTTC.

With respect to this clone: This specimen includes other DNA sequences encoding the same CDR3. In DNA form, the CDR3 reads TGTGCCAGTAGGTCAGGCGGGGGGAACACTGAAGCTTTCTTT. This translates into CASRSGGGNTEAFF. The V call is TRBV19, the J call TRBJ1-1; the D gene is possibly TRBD1 (5 bases). The CDR3 runs 14 residues. Germline V gene lookup returns CDR1 LNHDA and CDR2 SQIVND (reference sequence). Deletions cut 6 bases from V and 1 base from J, with 12 bases between. Drawing the rest from reference TRBV19 and TRBJ1-1, the complete variable domain is DGGITQSPKYLFRKEGQNVTLSCEQNLNHDAMYWYRQDPGQGLRLIYYSQIVNDFQKGDIAEGYSVSREKKESFPLTVTSAQKNPTAFYLCASRSGGGNTEAFFGQGTRLTVV.